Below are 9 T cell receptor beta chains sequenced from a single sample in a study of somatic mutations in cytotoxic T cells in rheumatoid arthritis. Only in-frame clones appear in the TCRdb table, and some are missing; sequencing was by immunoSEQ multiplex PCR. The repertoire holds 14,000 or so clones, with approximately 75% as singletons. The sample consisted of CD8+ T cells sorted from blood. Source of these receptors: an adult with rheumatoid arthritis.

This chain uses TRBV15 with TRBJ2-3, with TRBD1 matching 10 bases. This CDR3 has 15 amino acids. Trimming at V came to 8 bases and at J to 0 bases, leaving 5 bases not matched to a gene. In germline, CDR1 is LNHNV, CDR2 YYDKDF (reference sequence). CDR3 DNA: TGTGCCACCCTGGGACAGGGGAGTAGCACAGATACGCAGTATTTT. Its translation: CATLGQGSSTDTQYF.

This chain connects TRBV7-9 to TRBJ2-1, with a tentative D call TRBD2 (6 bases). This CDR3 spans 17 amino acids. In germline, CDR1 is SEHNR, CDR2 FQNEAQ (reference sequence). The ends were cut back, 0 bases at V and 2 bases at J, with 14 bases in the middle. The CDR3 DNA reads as TGTGCCAGCAGCTTAGCCGCGGGGCCCGCTCCCTACAATGAGCAGTTCTTC. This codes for CASSLAAGPAPYNEQFF.

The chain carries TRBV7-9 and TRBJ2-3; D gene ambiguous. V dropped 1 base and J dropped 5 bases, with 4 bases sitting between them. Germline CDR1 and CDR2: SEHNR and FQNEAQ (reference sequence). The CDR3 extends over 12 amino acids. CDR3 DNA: TGTGCCAGCAGCTTAGAAGTAGATACGCAGTATTTT. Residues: CASSLEVDTQYF.

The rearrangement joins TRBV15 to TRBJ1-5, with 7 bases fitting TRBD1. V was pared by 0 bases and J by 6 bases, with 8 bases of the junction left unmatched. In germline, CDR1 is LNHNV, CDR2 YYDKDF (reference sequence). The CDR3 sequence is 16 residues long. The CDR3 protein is CATSRDGTAIGQPQHF. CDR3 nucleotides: TGTGCCACCAGCAGAGATGGGACAGCCATAGGTCAGCCCCAGCATTTT.

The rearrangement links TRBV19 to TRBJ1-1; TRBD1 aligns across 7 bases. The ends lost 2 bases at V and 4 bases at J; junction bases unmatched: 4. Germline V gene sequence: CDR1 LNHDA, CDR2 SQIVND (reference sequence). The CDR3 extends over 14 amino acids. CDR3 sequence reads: CASSIRQGFTEAFF. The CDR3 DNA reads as TGTGCCAGTAGTATAAGACAGGGATTCACTGAAGCTTTCTTT.

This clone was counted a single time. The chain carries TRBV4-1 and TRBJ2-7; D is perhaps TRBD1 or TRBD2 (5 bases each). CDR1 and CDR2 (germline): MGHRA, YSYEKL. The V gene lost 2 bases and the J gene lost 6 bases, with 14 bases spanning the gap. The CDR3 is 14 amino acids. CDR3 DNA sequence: TGCGCCAGCAGCCAACAGCGGTTTGGGGCCGAGCAGTACTTC. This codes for CASSQQRFGAEQYF.

As DNA, the CDR3 is TGTGCCAGCAGCTTAGACAGGCCGGGTGATCAGCCCCAGCATTTT. This encodes CASSLDRPGDQPQHF. The chain is built from TRBV7-9 and TRBJ1-5; tentatively, D is TRBD1 (5 bases). The CDR3 extends over 15 amino acids. In germline, CDR1 is SEHNR, CDR2 FQNEAQ (reference sequence). Trimming removed 1 base at V and 5 bases at J, with 12 bases between. The entire variable domain, with the rest obtained from reference TRBV7-9 and TRBJ1-5, is as follows: DTGVSQNPRHKITKRGQNVTFRCDPISEHNRLYWYRQTLGQGPEFLTYFQNEAQLEKSRLLSDRFSAERPKGSFSTLEIQRTEQGDSAMYLCASSLDRPGDQPQHFGDGTRLSIL.

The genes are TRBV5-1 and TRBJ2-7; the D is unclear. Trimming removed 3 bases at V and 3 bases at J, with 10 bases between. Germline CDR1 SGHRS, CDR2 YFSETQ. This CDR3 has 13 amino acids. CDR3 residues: CASSSPTNYEQYF. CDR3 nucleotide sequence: TGCGCCAGCAGCTCCCCGACCAACTACGAGCAGTACTTC.

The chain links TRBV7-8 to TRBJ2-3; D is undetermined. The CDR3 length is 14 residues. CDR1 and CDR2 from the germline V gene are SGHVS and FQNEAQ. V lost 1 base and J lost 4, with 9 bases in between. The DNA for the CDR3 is TGTGCCAGCAGCTTAGTGGTTAGGGCAGATACGCAGTATTTT. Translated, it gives CASSLVVRADTQYF.